Listed below are T cell receptor beta chains from one sample, sequenced in a study of blood T cell repertoires in COVID-19. The method was immunoSEQ multiplex PCR; TCRdb's version includes in-frame clones alone and lacks a portion of them. The sample includes some 300,000 clones, around 91% of them seen just once. The specimen sequenced was PBMCs or T cells enriched from blood (not recorded which). All receptors derive from a woman aged 18-35 years with acute COVID-19. Each CDR3 is given with its conserved first and last residue. D genes are given only for firm matches. The listing skips clone size in some rows; elsewhere it reads once, few, many or a size class.

size: NA
J: TRBJ1-3
V: TRBV27
D: NA
CDR3: CASKGGYSGNTIYF
DNA: TGTGCCAGCAAAGGGGGTTACTCTGGAAACACCATATATTTT

size: NA
J: TRBJ2-7
V: TRBV15
D: TRBD1
CDR3: CATSRLTGFNEQYF
DNA: TGTGCCACCAGCAGATTGACAGGGTTCAACGAGCAGTACTTC

size: NA
J: TRBJ1-5
V: TRBV28
D: TRBD1
CDR3: CASSTPDRVYQPQHF
DNA: TGTGCCAGCAGTACCCCGGACAGGGTATATCAGCCCCAGCATTTT

size: NA
J: TRBJ2-7
V: TRBV10-3
D: NA
CDR3: CAISDPRAGRPDEQYF
DNA: TGTGCCATCAGTGATCCTAGGGCGGGGAGACCTGACGAGCAGTACTTC

size: NA
J: TRBJ2-3
V: TRBV9
D: NA
CDR3: CASSPHLTGTDTQYF
DNA: TGTGCCAGCAGCCCCCACCTGACAGGCACAGATACGCAGTATTTT

size: once
J: TRBJ1-1
V: TRBV28
D: NA
CDR3: CASSLQGNVNTEAFF
DNA: TGTGCCAGCAGTTTACAGGGGAACGTGAACACTGAAGCTTTCTTT

size: once
J: TRBJ2-3
V: TRBV9
D: NA
CDR3: CASSGAGSDTQYF
DNA: TGTGCCAGCAGCGGAGCCGGGTCAGATACGCAGTATTTT

size: few
J: TRBJ2-5
V: TRBV4-1
D: NA
CDR3: CASSPGQSLDQETQYF
DNA: TGCGCCAGCAGCCCCGGACAGTCCCTCGACCAAGAGACCCAGTACTTC

size: few
J: TRBJ2-2
V: TRBV9
D: NA
CDR3: CASSVSTGELFF
DNA: TGTGCCAGCAGCGTGAGCACCGGGGAGCTGTTTTTT

size: NA
J: TRBJ1-2
V: TRBV14
D: NA
CDR3: CASSQAPGGGIGYTF
DNA: TGTGCCAGCAGCCAAGCTCCGGGGGGGGGCATCGGCTACACCTTC

size: NA
J: TRBJ2-4
V: TRBV30
D: TRBD2
CDR3: CAWKREGNIQYF
DNA: TGTGCCTGGAAGCGGGAGGGAAACATTCAGTACTTC

size: once
J: TRBJ2-5
V: TRBV14
D: TRBD2
CDR3: CASSQIAGGFLETQYF
DNA: TGTGCCAGCAGCCAAATAGCGGGAGGGTTTCTAGAGACCCAGTACTTC

size: NA
J: TRBJ2-4
V: TRBV20-1
D: NA
CDR3: CSARAGNIQYF
DNA: TGCAGTGCTCGCGCCGGAAACATTCAGTACTTC

size: NA
J: TRBJ2-7
V: TRBV11-1
D: NA
CDR3: CASSFGQGQYEQYF
DNA: TGTGCCAGCAGCTTCGGGCAGGGACAATACGAGCAGTACTTC

size: once
J: TRBJ2-2
V: TRBV11-2
D: NA
CDR3: CASSPGTWGADTGELFF
DNA: TGTGCCAGCAGTCCCGGAACGTGGGGAGCGGACACCGGGGAGCTGTTTTTT

size: NA
J: TRBJ2-1
V: TRBV11-3
D: NA
CDR3: CASSLDQAGTRATNEQFF
DNA: TGTGCCAGCAGCTTAGACCAGGCCGGGACACGAGCCACAAATGAGCAGTTCTTC

size: NA
J: TRBJ1-5
V: TRBV12-3/TRBV12-4
D: NA
CDR3: CASSSSGNQPQHF
DNA: TGTGCCAGCAGTTCGTCAGGGAATCAGCCCCAGCATTTT

size: once
J: TRBJ1-2
V: TRBV28
D: NA
CDR3: CASSSTLGVAGYTF
DNA: TGTGCCAGCAGTTCTACCCTCGGGGTCGCTGGCTACACCTTC

size: NA
J: TRBJ1-1
V: TRBV3-1/TRBV3-2
D: NA
CDR3: CASSQVWQGHMAFF
DNA: TGTGCCAGCAGCCAAGTATGGCAGGGGCATATGGCTTTCTTT

size: NA
J: TRBJ1-5
V: TRBV29-1
D: NA
CDR3: CSARTASNQPQHF
DNA: TGCAGCGCAAGGACAGCTTCAAATCAGCCCCAGCATTTT

size: few
J: TRBJ2-3
V: TRBV6-1
D: TRBD1
CDR3: CASSVDRGPGTDTQYF
DNA: TGTGCCAGCAGTGTCGACAGGGGCCCCGGCACAGATACGCAGTATTTT

size: NA
J: TRBJ1-2
V: TRBV3-1/TRBV3-2
D: TRBD1
CDR3: CASSQDWTGGWGYTF
DNA: TGTGCCAGCAGCCAAGATTGGACAGGGGGCTGGGGCTACACCTTC

size: NA
J: TRBJ2-1
V: TRBV5-1
D: TRBD1
CDR3: CASSLGDREDYNEQFF
DNA: TGCGCCAGCAGCTTGGGGGACAGGGAGGACTACAATGAGCAGTTCTTC

size: NA
J: TRBJ1-2
V: TRBV7-9
D: NA
CDR3: CASSLFWAGRGANYGYTF
DNA: TGTGCCAGCAGCTTATTTTGGGCAGGGCGGGGAGCTAACTATGGCTACACCTTC

size: NA
J: TRBJ2-5
V: TRBV29-1
D: TRBD1
CDR3: CSVDRGLETQYF
DNA: TGCAGCGTGGACAGGGGTTTAGAGACCCAGTACTTC

size: NA
J: TRBJ2-7
V: TRBV6-2/TRBV6-3
D: NA
CDR3: CASSTAPGRTNYEQYF
DNA: TGTGCCAGCAGCACTGCCCCGGGGAGGACTAACTACGAGCAGTACTTC

size: NA
J: TRBJ2-7
V: TRBV5-4
D: TRBD1
CDR3: CASSVGTGAYEQYF
DNA: TGTGCCAGCAGCGTCGGGACAGGGGCCTACGAGCAGTACTTC

size: once
J: TRBJ1-2
V: TRBV13
D: NA
CDR3: CASSLGRNRAQSYGYTF
DNA: TGTGCCAGCAGCTTAGGCCGTAACAGGGCGCAATCTTATGGCTACACCTTC

size: few
J: TRBJ1-2
V: TRBV4-1
D: NA
CDR3: CASSQAQGIGYGYTF
DNA: TGCGCCAGCAGCCAAGCCCAGGGGATAGGCTATGGCTACACCTTC

size: NA
J: TRBJ1-2
V: TRBV5-1
D: TRBD1
CDR3: CASSLGDSRSYTF
DNA: TGCGCCAGCAGCTTGGGGGACAGCCGTAGCTACACCTTC

size: NA
J: TRBJ1-2
V: TRBV12-3/TRBV12-4
D: NA
CDR3: CASSFGRWYGYTF
DNA: TGTGCCAGCAGTTTCGGCAGGTGGTATGGCTACACCTTC

size: once
J: TRBJ1-6
V: TRBV15
D: NA
CDR3: CATSRGGSPLHF
DNA: TGTGCCACCAGCAGAGGCGGCTCACCCCTCCACTTT

size: once
J: TRBJ1-1
V: TRBV29-1
D: TRBD1
CDR3: CSVAYRGAMNTEAFF
DNA: TGCAGCGTTGCGTACAGGGGGGCCATGAACACTGAAGCTTTCTTT

size: NA
J: TRBJ1-1
V: TRBV3-1/TRBV3-2
D: NA
CDR3: CASSQEATEAFF
DNA: TGTGCCAGCAGCCAAGAGGCCACTGAAGCTTTCTTT

size: NA
J: TRBJ1-1
V: TRBV28
D: NA
CDR3: CASSVEVTEAFF
DNA: TGTGCCAGCAGTGTAGAAGTCACTGAAGCTTTCTTT

size: NA
J: TRBJ1-6
V: TRBV30
D: NA
CDR3: CAWRSGDNSPLHF
DNA: TGTGCCTGGAGAAGCGGAGATAATTCACCCCTCCACTTT

size: NA
J: TRBJ2-1
V: TRBV28
D: NA
CDR3: CASSDPGLMGGVGNEQFF
DNA: TGTGCCAGCAGCGACCCCGGACTGATGGGGGGTGTGGGCAATGAGCAGTTCTTC

size: few
J: TRBJ2-7
V: TRBV27
D: NA
CDR3: CASSSLDFFWAQYF
DNA: TGTGCCAGCAGTTCTCTGGACTTTTTCTGGGCGCAGTACTTC

size: NA
J: TRBJ2-5
V: TRBV13
D: NA
CDR3: CASSSRTGEQETQYF
DNA: TGTGCCAGCAGCTCCCGGACGGGGGAGCAAGAGACCCAGTACTTC

size: NA
J: TRBJ1-4
V: TRBV3-1/TRBV3-2
D: NA
CDR3: CASSPYSTNEKLFF
DNA: TGTGCCAGCAGCCCATACTCAACTAATGAAAAACTGTTTTTT

size: NA
J: TRBJ1-4
V: TRBV4-1
D: NA
CDR3: CASSHGRVNEKLFF
DNA: TGCGCCAGCAGCCACGGCAGGGTGAATGAAAAACTGTTTTTT

size: NA
J: TRBJ2-1
V: TRBV6-5
D: NA
CDR3: CAATQRAGSYNEQFF
DNA: TGTGCCGCCACACAGAGGGCGGGATCATACAATGAGCAGTTCTTC

size: NA
J: TRBJ1-1
V: TRBV19
D: NA
CDR3: CASSLQGAGTEAFF
DNA: TGTGCCAGTAGTCTTCAAGGGGCCGGGACTGAAGCTTTCTTT

size: NA
J: TRBJ2-1
V: TRBV2
D: TRBD2
CDR3: CASRNGLAYEQFF
DNA: TGTGCCAGCAGGAACGGACTAGCGTATGAGCAGTTCTTC

size: NA
J: TRBJ2-2
V: TRBV7-3
D: TRBD1
CDR3: CASRPDRTTGELFF
DNA: TGTGCCAGCAGACCGGACAGGACCACCGGGGAGCTGTTTTTT

size: NA
J: TRBJ1-1
V: TRBV7-9
D: NA
CDR3: CASSLKGRGKTEAFF
DNA: TGTGCCAGCAGCTTAAAGGGCAGGGGAAAGACTGAAGCTTTCTTT

size: NA
J: TRBJ1-1
V: TRBV6-5
D: NA
CDR3: CASSYGHPTEAFF
DNA: TGTGCCAGCAGTTATGGACATCCGACCGAAGCTTTCTTT

size: NA
J: TRBJ2-3
V: TRBV28
D: NA
CDR3: CASSLSGRDPRRTDTQYF
DNA: TGTGCCAGCAGTTTATCCGGGCGGGACCCTCGCCGAACAGATACGCAGTATTTT

size: NA
J: TRBJ2-7
V: TRBV13
D: TRBD2
CDR3: CASSRSGTRGYEQYF
DNA: TGTGCCAGCAGCCGCTCCGGGACTAGGGGGTACGAGCAGTACTTC

size: NA
J: TRBJ2-6
V: TRBV9
D: TRBD1
CDR3: CASSVDRDRVSSGANVLTF
DNA: TGTGCCAGCAGCGTGGACCGGGACAGGGTTAGCTCTGGGGCCAACGTCCTGACTTTC

size: NA
J: TRBJ2-7
V: TRBV6-5
D: TRBD2
CDR3: CASTGAGLAGSEQYF
DNA: TGTGCCAGCACCGGCGCCGGGCTAGCGGGATCCGAGCAGTACTTC

size: NA
J: TRBJ1-5
V: TRBV21-1
D: NA
CDR3: CASSKGDRDYSNQPQHF
DNA: TGTGCCAGCAGCAAAGGGGACAGAGATTATAGCAATCAGCCCCAGCATTTT

size: NA
J: TRBJ1-1
V: TRBV7-9
D: NA
CDR3: CASSRPGNTEAFF
DNA: TGTGCCAGCAGCCGCCCGGGGAACACTGAAGCTTTCTTT

size: once
J: TRBJ1-4
V: TRBV28
D: TRBD1
CDR3: CASSPRGQGAQDEKLFF
DNA: TGTGCCAGCAGCCCCCGGGGACAGGGGGCGCAGGATGAAAAACTGTTTTTT

size: NA
J: TRBJ1-2
V: TRBV6-1
D: TRBD1
CDR3: CASSETGAGYGYTF
DNA: TGTGCCAGCAGTGAAACAGGGGCTGGGTATGGCTACACCTTC